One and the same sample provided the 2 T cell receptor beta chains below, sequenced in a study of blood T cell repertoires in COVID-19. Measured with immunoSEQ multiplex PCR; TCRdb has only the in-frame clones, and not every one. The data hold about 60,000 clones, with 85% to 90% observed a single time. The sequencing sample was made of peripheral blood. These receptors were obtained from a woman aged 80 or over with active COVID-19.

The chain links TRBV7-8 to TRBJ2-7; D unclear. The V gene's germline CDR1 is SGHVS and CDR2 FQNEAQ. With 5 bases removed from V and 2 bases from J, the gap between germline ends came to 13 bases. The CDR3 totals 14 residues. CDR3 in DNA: TGTGCCAGCAGCCAGAATGCAGGAACCTACGAGCAGTACTTC. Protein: CASSQNAGTYEQYF.

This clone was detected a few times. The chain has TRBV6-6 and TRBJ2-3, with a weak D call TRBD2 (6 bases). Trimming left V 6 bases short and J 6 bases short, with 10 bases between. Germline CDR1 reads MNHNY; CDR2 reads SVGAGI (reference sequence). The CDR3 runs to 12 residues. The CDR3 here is CASRTSGDTQYF. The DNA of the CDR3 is TGTGCCAGCAGGACTAGTGGGGATACGCAGTATTTT.